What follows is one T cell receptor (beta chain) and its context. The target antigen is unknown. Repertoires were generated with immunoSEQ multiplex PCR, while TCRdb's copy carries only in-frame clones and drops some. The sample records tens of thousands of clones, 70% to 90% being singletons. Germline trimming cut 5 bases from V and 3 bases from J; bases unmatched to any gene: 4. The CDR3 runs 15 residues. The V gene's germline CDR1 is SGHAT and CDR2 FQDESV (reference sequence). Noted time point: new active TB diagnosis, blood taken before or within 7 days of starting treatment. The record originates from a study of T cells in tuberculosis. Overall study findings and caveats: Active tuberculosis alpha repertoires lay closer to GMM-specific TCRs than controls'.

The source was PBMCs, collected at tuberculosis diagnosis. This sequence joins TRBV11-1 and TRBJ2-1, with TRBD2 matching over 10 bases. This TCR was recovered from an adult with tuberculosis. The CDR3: CASSPWTSGYNEQFF. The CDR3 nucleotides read TGTGCCAGCAGCCCTTGGACTAGCGGCTACAATGAGCAGTTCTTC.